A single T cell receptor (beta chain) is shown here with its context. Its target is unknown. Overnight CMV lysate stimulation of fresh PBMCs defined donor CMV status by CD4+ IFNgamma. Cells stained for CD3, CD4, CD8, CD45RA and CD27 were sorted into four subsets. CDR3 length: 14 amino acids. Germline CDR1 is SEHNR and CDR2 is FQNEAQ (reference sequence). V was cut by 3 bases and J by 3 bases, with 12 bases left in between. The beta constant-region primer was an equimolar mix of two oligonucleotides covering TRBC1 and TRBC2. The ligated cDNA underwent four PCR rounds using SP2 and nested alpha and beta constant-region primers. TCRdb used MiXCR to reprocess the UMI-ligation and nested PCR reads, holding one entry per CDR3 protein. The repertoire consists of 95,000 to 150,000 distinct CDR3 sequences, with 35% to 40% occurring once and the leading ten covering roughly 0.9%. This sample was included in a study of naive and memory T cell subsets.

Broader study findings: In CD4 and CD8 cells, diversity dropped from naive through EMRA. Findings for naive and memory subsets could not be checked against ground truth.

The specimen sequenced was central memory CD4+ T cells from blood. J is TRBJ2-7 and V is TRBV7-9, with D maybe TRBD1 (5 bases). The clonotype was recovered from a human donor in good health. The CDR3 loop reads CASSFQQGNYEQYF. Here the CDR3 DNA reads TGTGCCAGCAGCTTTCAGCAGGGAAACTACGAGCAGTACTTC.